These 30 T cell receptor beta chains came from one sample sequenced in a study of CXCR3-negative and CXCR3-positive naive CD8 T cells. These TCRs' antigens remain unknown. The study made its TRB cDNA libraries by 5' RACE, adding UMI labels. TCRdb re-called the 5' RACE reads and shows each CDR3 protein once, DNA omitted. The sample includes about 120,000 distinct CDR3 sequences. Study-level results: A higher hydrophobicity marked the TRB CDR3s of CXCR3-positive naive cells versus CXCR3-negative naive cells.

The sequenced sample consisted of naive CXCR3+ CD8+ T cells from blood. Subset of the sample: CD45RO-CCR7+CD27+CD95- naive CD8+ T cells expressing CXCR3 (TNR3+). These receptor sequences come from a human donor in good health. Some clones in this sample may be carry-over from other donors' samples.

The chain recombines TRBV29-1 with TRBJ1-2; the TCRdb D gene call, TRBD1, has no DNA to confirm it. Germline V CDR1 and CDR2: SQVTM, ANQGSEA. The CDR3 runs to 16 residues. The CDR3 sequence is CSVEDEGGQGFYGYTF.

The chain carries TRBV5-1 and TRBJ1-3. CDR3 length: 16 residues. In germline, CDR1 is SGHRS, CDR2 YFSETQ. CDR3 sequence reads: CASSVESPGSGNTIYF.

The chain is built from TRBV6-6 and TRBJ2-7; lacking DNA, the TRBD1 call made by TCRdb goes unchecked. Germline CDR1 reads MNHNY; CDR2 reads SVGAGI (reference sequence). This CDR3 is built from 15 residues. CDR3 sequence: CASSYLDRYAYEQYF.

V is TRBV3-1 and J is TRBJ1-1; the TRBD1 assignment by TCRdb is unverifiable without DNA. Germline CDR1 and CDR2: LGHDT and YNNKEL (reference sequence). The CDR3 loop spans 18 amino acids. CDR3 amino acids: CASSQEEGTGGRWPEAFF.

The genes are TRBV19 and TRBJ2-7; TCRdb lists TRBD2, though no DNA is available to test this call. The CDR3 is 16 amino acids. Germline CDR1 LNHDA, CDR2 SQIVND (reference sequence). The CDR3: CASSPSSPAGFHEQYF.

V usage is TRBV14 and J usage is TRBJ2-7; TCRdb outputs TRBD2, but without DNA this stays unchecked. Germline V gene data show CDR1 as SGHDN and CDR2 as FVKESK. This CDR3 is 15 amino acids long. The CDR3 loop reads CASSQGGSGTYEQYF.

The chain recombines TRBV4-1 with TRBJ2-5. The germline gives CDR1 MGHRA, CDR2 YSYEKL. This CDR3 spans 13 amino acids. This chain's CDR3 is CASSQEVEETQYF.

V usage is TRBV15 and J usage is TRBJ2-5; TCRdb indicates TRBD1, and absent DNA this call remains unverified. The V gene's germline CDR1 is LNHNV and CDR2 YYDKDF (reference sequence). This CDR3 region has 14 residues. The CDR3 protein is CATSLWQGDETQYF.

V usage is TRBV20-1 and J usage is TRBJ2-3. The germline V gene has CDR1 DFQATT and CDR2 SNEGSKA (reference sequence). The CDR3 spans 14 residues. CDR3: CSARRVGSADTQYF.

This chain links TRBV7-9 with TRBJ1-2; the D call of TRBD1 rests on TCRdb alone, since no DNA is present to check it. In germline, CDR1 is SEHNR, CDR2 FQNEAQ (reference sequence). The CDR3 totals 15 residues. The CDR3 sequence: CASSPQGEWGYGYTF. The full variable domain, rest sourced from reference TRBV7-9 and TRBJ1-2, is DTGVSQNPRHKITKRGQNVTFRCDPISEHNRLYWYRQTLGQGPEFLTYFQNEAQLEKSRLLSDRFSAERPKGSFSTLEIQRTEQGDSAMYLCASSPQGEWGYGYTFGSGTRLTVV.

The genes are TRBV5-1 and TRBJ2-1. There are 13 residues in the CDR3. Germline lookup yields CDR1 SGHRS and CDR2 YFSETQ. The CDR3 sequence is CASSLAPSDEQFF.

The chain is built from TRBV4-3 and TRBJ2-1; TCRdb returns TRBD1, unconfirmable since there is no DNA. CDR1 is LGHNA, CDR2 YSLEER, per germline. The CDR3 is made up of 16 amino acids. CDR3 region: CASSQAQTPSYNEQFF.

This sequence joins TRBV2 and TRBJ2-7; TCRdb's D gene call, TRBD2, goes unchecked for lack of DNA. CDR3 length: 15 residues. Per the germline V gene, CDR1 is SNHLY and CDR2 is FYNNEI. CDR3 in amino acids: CASSEVGSSSYEQYF. Full variable domain (remainder filled in from reference TRBV2 and TRBJ2-7): EPEVTQTPSHQVTQMGQEVILRCVPISNHLYFYWYRQILGQKVEFLVSFYNNEISEKSEIFDDQFSVERPDGSNFTLKIRSTKLEDSAMYFCASSEVGSSSYEQYFGPGTRLTVT.

The chain is built from TRBV6-5 and TRBJ2-5; TCRdb designates TRBD2, a call that cannot be tested without DNA. CDR3 length: 15 amino acids. Germline values: CDR1 MNHEY, CDR2 SVGAGI. The CDR3 here is CASSYQPAGWETQYF.

The chain carries TRBV5-5 and TRBJ2-3; the TCRdb call, TRBD2, lacks DNA for checking. The CDR3 length is 18 residues. The germline gives CDR1 SGHKS, CDR2 YYEKEE (reference sequence). This CDR3 is CASSLGLAGDPSTDTQYF.

The chain uses TRBV4-3 and TRBJ2-1; TCRdb outputs TRBD1, but without DNA this stays unchecked. Germline V gene data show CDR1 as LGHNA and CDR2 as YSLEER. The CDR3 runs 17 residues. CDR3 loop: CASSQDHGGLGYNEQFF.

This sequence joins TRBV20-1 and TRBJ2-5; TCRdb outputs TRBD2, but without DNA this stays unchecked. Germline V CDR1 and CDR2: DFQATT, SNEGSKA (reference sequence). CDR3 length: 12 amino acids. CDR3 sequence: CSASGREETQYF.

The chain recombines TRBV12-3 or TRBV12-4 with TRBJ2-1. The CDR3 extends over 14 amino acids. CDR3 region: CATVTTSSYNEQFF.

J is TRBJ2-7 and V is TRBV28; TCRdb's D call of TRBD2 is untestable without DNA. This CDR3 comprises 13 residues. Germline values: CDR1 MDHEN, CDR2 SYDVKM. CDR3 in amino acids: CASSYRTSNEQYF.

The chain recombines TRBV10-2 with TRBJ2-5; the TCRdb D gene call, TRBD1, has no DNA to confirm it. The CDR3 extends over 11 amino acids. Germline V gene sequence: CDR1 WSHSY, CDR2 SAAADI. The chain's CDR3 is CATEWGETQYF.

The rearrangement uses TRBV6-2 or TRBV6-3 and TRBJ2-1; TCRdb's assignment of TRBD2 cannot be checked, as there is no DNA. This CDR3 is built from 15 residues. CDR1 MNHEY and CDR2 SVGEGT come from the germline V gene. CDR3 protein: CASRTPTSGLNEQFF.

The chain joins TRBV27 to TRBJ1-1; no DNA is available, so the TRBD1 call from TCRdb remains unchecked. This CDR3 has 14 amino acids. In germline, CDR1 is MNHEY, CDR2 SMNVEV (reference sequence). The CDR3 here is CASSLLRDSTEAFF.

V is TRBV12-3 or TRBV12-4 and J is TRBJ2-1; TCRdb designates TRBD1, a call that cannot be tested without DNA. CDR3 length: 14 amino acids. The chain's CDR3 is CASTHGNYYNEQFF.

V gene TRBV7-8 combines with J gene TRBJ2-7; TCRdb gives TRBD2 as the D gene, but with no DNA this cannot be confirmed. In germline, CDR1 is SGHVS, CDR2 FQNEAQ. This CDR3 is built from 16 residues. This CDR3 is CASSLLLAGVSYEQYF.

V and J are TRBV12-3 or TRBV12-4 and TRBJ2-1; the TRBD2 assignment by TCRdb is unverifiable without DNA. This CDR3 is 16 amino acids long. This CDR3 reads CASTLPGTSIYNEQFF.

This chain connects TRBV19 to TRBJ2-2; the TCRdb D gene call, TRBD2, has no DNA to confirm it. The CDR3 is 22 amino acids. The germline V gene encodes CDR1 LNHDA and CDR2 SQIVND (reference sequence). CDR3: CASRIDLPPPGLADPNTGELFF.

The chain carries TRBV5-4 and TRBJ2-7; as DNA is missing, the TRBD2 call by TCRdb cannot be tested. Germline values: CDR1 SGHNT, CDR2 YYREEE (reference sequence). The CDR3 runs to 13 residues. CDR3 in amino acids: CASSTGGVYEQYF.

This chain joins TRBV21-1 and TRBJ2-1. TRBV21-1 is tagged as a pseudogene. The CDR3 is made up of 12 amino acids. The CDR3 spells CASSKVRVVEFF.

V usage is TRBV27 and J usage is TRBJ2-2. Germline V gives CDR1 MNHEY, CDR2 SMNVEV (reference sequence). The CDR3 loop spans 14 amino acids. CDR3 region: CASSEAGVTGELFF.

J is TRBJ2-5 and V is TRBV28; lacking DNA, the TRBD1 call made by TCRdb goes unchecked. This CDR3 region has 14 residues. Germline V gene lookup returns CDR1 MDHEN and CDR2 SYDVKM. This chain's CDR3 is CASSPRTNQETQYF.